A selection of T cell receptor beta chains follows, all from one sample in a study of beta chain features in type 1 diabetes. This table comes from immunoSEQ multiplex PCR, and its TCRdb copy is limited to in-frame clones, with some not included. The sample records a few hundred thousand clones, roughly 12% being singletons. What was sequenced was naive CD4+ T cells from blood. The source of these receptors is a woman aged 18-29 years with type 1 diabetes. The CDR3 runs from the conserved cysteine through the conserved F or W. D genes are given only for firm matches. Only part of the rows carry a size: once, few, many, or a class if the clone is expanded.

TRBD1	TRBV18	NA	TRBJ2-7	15	CASSLLTGQGGEQYF	TGTGCCAGCTCACTACTCACAGGACAGGGTGGCGAGCAGTACTTC
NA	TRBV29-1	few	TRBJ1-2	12	CSVRRLQDGYTF	TGCAGCGTCCGTCGCCTCCAGGATGGCTACACCTTC
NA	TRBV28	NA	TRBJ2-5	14	CASSGQPDIPTQYF	TGTGCCAGTAGCGGCCAGCCGGATATTCCGACCCAGTACTTC
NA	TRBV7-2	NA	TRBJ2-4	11	CASSLAGGQYF	TGTGCCAGCAGCTTAGCGGGAGGACAGTACTTC
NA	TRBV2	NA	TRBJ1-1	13	CASGSLGNTEAFF	TGTGCCAGCGGGAGCCTCGGGAACACTGAAGCTTTCTTT
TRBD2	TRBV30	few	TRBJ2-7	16	CAWSVLSGLASSVQYF	TGTGCCTGGAGTGTACTGTCGGGACTAGCTTCCTCGGTGCAGTACTTC
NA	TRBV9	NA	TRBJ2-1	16	CASSVAARSSYNEQFF	TGTGCCAGCAGCGTAGCTGCTAGGAGCTCCTACAATGAGCAGTTCTTC
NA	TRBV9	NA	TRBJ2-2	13	CASRGQNTGELFF	TGTGCCAGCAGAGGACAGAACACCGGGGAGCTGTTTTTT
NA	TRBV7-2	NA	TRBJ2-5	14	CASSLAEGTETQYF	TGTGCCAGCAGCTTAGCGGAGGGCACGGAGACCCAGTACTTC
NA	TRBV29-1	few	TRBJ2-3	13	CSATAATADTQYF	TGCAGCGCCACGGCGGCGACCGCAGATACGCAGTATTTT
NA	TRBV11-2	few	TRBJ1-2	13	CASSPSGNYGYTF	TGTGCCAGCAGCCCCTCCGGTAACTATGGCTACACCTTC
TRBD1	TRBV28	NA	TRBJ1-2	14	CASSLARDSYGYTF	TGTGCCAGCAGTTTGGCTAGGGACAGCTATGGCTACACCTTC
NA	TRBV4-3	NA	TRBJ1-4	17	CASSQGEIDRRSEKLFF	TGCGCCAGCAGCCAAGGCGAAATAGACAGGCGAAGTGAAAAACTGTTTTTT
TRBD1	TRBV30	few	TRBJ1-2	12	CAWSVGGGGYTF	TGTGCCTGGAGTGTAGGGGGCGGGGGCTACACCTTC
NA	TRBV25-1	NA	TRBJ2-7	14	CASSAQGYPYEQYF	TGTGCCAGCAGTGCCCAGGGGTACCCCTACGAGCAGTACTTC
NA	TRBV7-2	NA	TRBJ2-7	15	CASSPYMGSSYEQYF	TGTGCCAGCAGCCCTTATATGGGGAGCTCCTACGAGCAGTACTTC
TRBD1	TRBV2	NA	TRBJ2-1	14	CASSGGTGALEQFF	TGTGCCAGCAGTGGAGGAACAGGGGCCCTTGAGCAGTTCTTC
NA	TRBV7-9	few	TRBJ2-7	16	CASSTNRLAVEGEQYF	TGTGCCAGCAGCACCAACAGGTTAGCGGTCGAAGGAGAGCAGTACTTC
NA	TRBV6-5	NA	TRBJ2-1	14	CASSYNRQYNEQFF	TGTGCCAGCAGTTACAACCGACAGTACAATGAGCAGTTCTTC
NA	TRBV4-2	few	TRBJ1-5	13	CASSQDFQQPQHF	TGTGCCAGCAGCCAAGACTTCCAGCAGCCCCAGCATTTT
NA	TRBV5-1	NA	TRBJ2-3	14	CASIVGGGEDTQYF	TGCGCCAGCATCGTTGGGGGCGGAGAAGATACGCAGTATTTT
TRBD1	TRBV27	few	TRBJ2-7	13	CASTGQGRYEQYF	TGTGCCAGCACCGGACAGGGGCGCTACGAGCAGTACTTC
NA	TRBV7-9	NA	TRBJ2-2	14	CASSWGPSRGELFF	TGTGCCAGCAGTTGGGGGCCCTCCCGCGGGGAGCTGTTTTTT
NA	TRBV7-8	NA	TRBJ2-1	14	CASMSIRLNNEQFF	TGTGCCAGTATGTCGATCAGGCTAAACAATGAGCAGTTCTTC
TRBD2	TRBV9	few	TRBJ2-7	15	CASSPRVAGPYEQYF	TGTGCCAGCAGCCCAAGAGTAGCGGGGCCATACGAGCAGTACTTC
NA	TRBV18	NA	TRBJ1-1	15	CASSPPVTRNTEAFF	TGTGCCAGCTCACCACCGGTCACAAGGAACACTGAAGCTTTCTTT
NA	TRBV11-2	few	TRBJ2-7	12	CASSLRGYEQYF	TGTGCCAGCAGCTTACGAGGATACGAGCAGTACTTC
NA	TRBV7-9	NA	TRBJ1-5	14	CASSRETGNQPQHF	TGTGCCAGCAGCCGGGAGACTGGCAATCAGCCCCAGCATTTT
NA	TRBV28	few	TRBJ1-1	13	CASSQGGNTEAFF	TGTGCCAGTAGCCAAGGAGGTAACACTGAAGCTTTCTTT
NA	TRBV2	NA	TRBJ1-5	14	CASGRTVLNQPQHF	TGTGCCAGTGGTCGGACAGTACTCAATCAGCCCCAGCATTTT
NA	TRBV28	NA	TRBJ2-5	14	CASSLAGTWETQYF	TGTGCCAGCAGTTTGGCGGGGACTTGGGAGACCCAGTACTTC
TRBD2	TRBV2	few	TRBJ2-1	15	CASSELAGGFNEQFF	TGTGCCAGCAGTGAGCTAGCGGGAGGCTTCAATGAGCAGTTCTTC
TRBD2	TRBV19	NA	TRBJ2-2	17	CASGLAAGLTNTGELFF	TGTGCCAGTGGACTAGCGGCCGGTCTCACGAACACCGGGGAGCTGTTTTTT
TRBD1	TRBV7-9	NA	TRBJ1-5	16	CASSLATGAGNQPQHF	TGTGCCAGCAGCTTAGCGACAGGGGCTGGCAATCAGCCCCAGCATTTT
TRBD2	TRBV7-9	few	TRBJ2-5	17	CASSLAASSGMGETQYF	TGTGCCAGCAGCTTAGCGGCGTCTAGCGGGATGGGTGAGACCCAGTACTTC
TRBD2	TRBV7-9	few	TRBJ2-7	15	CASSLGTSGTREQYF	TGTGCCAGCAGCCTCGGGACTAGCGGGACCCGCGAGCAGTACTTC
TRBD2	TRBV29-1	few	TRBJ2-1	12	CRAERGYNEQFF	TGCCGAGCGGAGCGGGGATACAATGAGCAGTTCTTC
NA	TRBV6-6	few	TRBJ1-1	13	CASTATVNTEAFF	TGTGCCAGCACCGCCACAGTAAACACTGAAGCTTTCTTT
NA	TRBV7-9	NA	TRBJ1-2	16	CASSLTAAQTTGGYTF	TGTGCCAGCAGCCTGACCGCCGCACAGACCACTGGCGGCTACACCTTC
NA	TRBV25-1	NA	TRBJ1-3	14	CASSDDRSGNTIYF	TGTGCCAGCAGTGATGACAGATCCGGAAACACCATATATTTT
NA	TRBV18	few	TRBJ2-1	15	CASSLTGSSYNEQFF	TGTGCCAGCTCCCTGACCGGGAGCTCCTACAATGAGCAGTTCTTC
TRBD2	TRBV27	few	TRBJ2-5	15	CASTRTSGGKETQYF	TGTGCCAGCACCCGGACTAGCGGGGGAAAAGAGACCCAGTACTTC
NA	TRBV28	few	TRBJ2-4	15	CASSFPDRPHRVQYF	TGTGCCAGCAGTTTCCCAGACAGGCCCCACAGAGTTCAGTACTTC
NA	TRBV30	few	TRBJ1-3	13	CAWIGGSGNTIYF	TGTGCCTGGATAGGAGGGTCCGGAAACACCATATATTTT
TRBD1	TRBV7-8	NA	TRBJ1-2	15	CASSEQQGEIYGYTF	TGTGCCAGCAGCGAGCAACAGGGGGAGATCTATGGCTACACCTTC
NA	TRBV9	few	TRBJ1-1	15	CASSVGGVVSTEAFF	TGTGCCAGCAGCGTAGGGGGGGTGGTGAGCACTGAAGCTTTCTTT